These 30 T cell receptor beta chains share one sample of origin, sequenced in a study of radiation and T cells in renal cell carcinoma. Time point defined: baseline pretreatment blood. Specified treatment: 15 Gy SBRT to primary tumor, nephrectomy 4 weeks later. Clones were sequenced by immunoSEQ multiplex PCR, and TCRdb holds only the in-frame ones, with some missing. In the table there are 150,000 or so clones, approximately 90% of which are singletons. This specimen consisted of blood, obtained from a patient whose treatment included radiotherapy and nephrectomy. These receptors all stem from a woman in her 50s with renal cell carcinoma.

This clone was counted once. CDR3 sequence (DNA): TGCGCCAGCAGTGCAACTAGTTATGAATATTGCTACGAGCAGTACTTC. As protein: CASSATSYEYCYEQYF. V usage is TRBV10-1 and J usage is TRBJ2-7; the D gene is possibly TRBD2 (5 bases). CDR1 is WNHNN and CDR2 is SYGVQD in the germline V gene (reference sequence). The CDR3 totals 16 residues. Trimming left V 4 bases short and J 3 bases short, with 19 bases between.

This chain connects TRBV11-2 to TRBJ2-5; D tentatively reads TRBD1 or TRBD2 (5 bases each). Germline CDR1 SGHAT, CDR2 FQNNGV. There are 16 residues in the CDR3. V was pared by 1 base and J by 1 base, with 13 bases between. The DNA of the CDR3 is TGTGCCAGCAGCTTAGCTCCGAGGGGCGGCCAAGAGACCCAGTACTTC. It specifies CASSLAPRGGQETQYF. Combining the CDR3 with reference TRBV11-2 and TRBJ2-5 gives the whole variable domain EAGVAQSPRYKIIEKRQSVAFWCNPISGHATLYWYQQILGQGPKLLIQFQNNGVVDDSQLPKDRFSAERLKGVDSTLKIQPAKLEDSAVYLCASSLAPRGGQETQYFGPGTRLLVL.

This chain uses TRBV15 with TRBJ1-5; 8 bases match TRBD1. Germline values: CDR1 LNHNV, CDR2 YYDKDF (reference sequence). The CDR3 extends over 14 amino acids. The J segment lost 7 bases and the V segment lost 6 bases, leaving 8 bases of the junction unmatched. DNA of the CDR3: TGTGCCACCAGGAATGACAGGGGCGGCCAGCCCCAGCATTTT. Protein product: CATRNDRGGQPQHF.

This chain connects TRBV5-5 to TRBJ2-5, with 11 bases matching TRBD2. J gave up 5 bases and V 0 bases, and 6 bases lay outside the gene matches. Germline lookup yields CDR1 SGHKS and CDR2 YYEKEE (reference sequence). The length of the CDR3 is 16 residues. The CDR3 loop is CASSLGLAGPGETQYF. The CDR3 DNA follows: TGTGCCAGCAGCTTGGGACTAGCGGGGCCAGGTGAGACCCAGTACTTC.

The chain recombines TRBV5-4 with TRBJ2-2; the match to TRBD2 covers 8 bases. The CDR3 has 16 amino acids. V lost 0 bases, J lost 1 base, and 2 bases stayed unmatched. The germline V gene encodes CDR1 SGHNT and CDR2 YYREEE (reference sequence). CDR3 DNA sequence: TGTGCCAGCAGCTTGGGGACTAGCTTGAACACCGGGGAGCTGTTTTTT. This sequence encodes CASSLGTSLNTGELFF.

This clone was seen more than once but under ten times. The chain's CDR3 is CASSELAGVAYEQYF. The CDR3 DNA follows: TGTGCCAGCAGTGAGCTAGCGGGGGTTGCCTACGAGCAGTACTTC. The chain links TRBV6-4 to TRBJ2-7, with TRBD2 matching 10 bases. The germline V gene encodes CDR1 MRHNA and CDR2 SNTAGT. The CDR3 totals 15 residues. The junction had 4 bases not matched to a gene; V was cut back by 3 bases and J by 2 bases.

This clone was counted between two and nine times. The chain carries TRBV7-2 and TRBJ1-6; D perhaps matches TRBD1 (5 bases). Per germline, CDR1 SGHTA and CDR2 FQGNSA. Trimming removed 1 base at V and 7 bases at J, with 11 bases between. This CDR3 is 15 amino acids long. For the CDR3, the DNA is TGTGCCAGCAGCTTAGATTGGGGGGTAAATTCACCCCTCCACTTT. Translating gives CASSLDWGVNSPLHF. Looking up the rest from reference TRBV7-2 and TRBJ1-6 gives the full variable domain: GAGVSQSPSNKVTEKGKDVELRCDPISGHTALYWYRQSLGQGLEFLIYFQGNSAPDKSGLPSDRFSAERTGGSVSTLTIQRTQQEDSAVYLCASSLDWGVNSPLHFGNGTRLTVT.

The rearrangement links TRBV4-2 to TRBJ1-3; maybe TRBD1 (6 bases). V was trimmed by 1 base and J by 0 bases, leaving 10 bases between them. The CDR3 runs to 16 residues. In germline, CDR1 is LGHNA, CDR2 YNFKEQ. CDR3 DNA: TGTGCCAGCAGCCAAGCGACAGGCCTCTCTGGAAACACCATATATTTT. Its protein is CASSQATGLSGNTIYF.

This chain uses TRBV7-8 with TRBJ2-7, with 9 nucleotides matching TRBD1. In germline, CDR1 is SGHVS, CDR2 FQNEAQ. The CDR3 has 16 amino acids. V shed 5 bases, J shed 1 base, and the junction held 9 bases outside the gene matches. The CDR3 nucleotides read TGTGCCAGCAGCCCTTTTGTGGGACAGGGTTCCTACGAGCAGTACTTC. This sequence encodes CASSPFVGQGSYEQYF.

This clone has only one observation. The genes are TRBV18 and TRBJ2-7; 10 nucleotides agree with TRBD1. This CDR3 is 14 amino acids long. The V gene's germline CDR1 is KGHSH and CDR2 LQKENI. V lost 6 bases and J lost 4; bases outside the gene matches: 6. The CDR3 DNA reads TGTGCCAGCTCCCCGACAGGGGGCCAGTACGAGCAGTACTTC. Encoded protein: CASSPTGGQYEQYF.

This clone has only one observation. The gene calls are TRBV6-5 and TRBJ1-2, with D possibly matching TRBD1 (5 bases). Trimming left V 2 bases short and J 5 bases short, with 9 bases between. Germline V lookup: CDR1 MNHEY, CDR2 SVGAGI. This CDR3 has 13 residues. The CDR3 bases are TGTGCCAGCAGTTACGAGGGGTTGTATGGCTACACCTTC. Residues: CASSYEGLYGYTF.

This chain links TRBV2 with TRBJ1-4; TRBD1 aligns across 9 bases. The CDR3 length is 13 residues. V lost 6 bases and J lost 8; bases outside the gene matches: 4. The germline CDR1 and CDR2 sequences are SNHLY and FYNNEI. The CDR3 DNA reads TGTGCCAGCAGATGGGACAGGGAAGAAAAACTGTTTTTT. It translates to CASRWDREEKLFF. Full variable domain (remainder filled in from reference TRBV2 and TRBJ1-4): EPEVTQTPSHQVTQMGQEVILRCVPISNHLYFYWYRQILGQKVEFLVSFYNNEISEKSEIFDDQFSVERPDGSNFTLKIRSTKLEDSAMYFCASRWDREEKLFFGSGTQLSVL.

CDR3 nucleotides: TGTGCCAGCAGCCGCCTAGCGGGGGGGCTTGACGAGCAGTACTTC. Translated, it gives CASSRLAGGLDEQYF. The chain recombines TRBV9 with TRBJ2-7; 12 bases map to TRBD2. V was pared by 4 bases and J by 5 bases, with 7 bases of the junction left unmatched. The CDR3 is 15 amino acids. Germline values: CDR1 SGDLS, CDR2 YYNGEE.

The chain links TRBV2 to TRBJ2-1; tentative D call: TRBD1 (5 bases). The length of the CDR3 is 15 residues. Trimming pared 6 bases from V and 5 bases from J, leaving 17 bases between. Germline CDR1 SNHLY, CDR2 FYNNEI. In DNA, the CDR3 is TGTGCCAGCAGGAACCAGGGAACCCTAAACAATGAGCAGTTCTTC. This translates into CASRNQGTLNNEQFF.

This clone has only one observation. The rearrangement joins TRBV6-5 to TRBJ1-2, with D unresolved. Deletions cut 4 bases from V and 2 bases from J, with 8 bases between. The CDR3 is 13 amino acids. Per the germline V gene, CDR1 is MNHEY and CDR2 is SVGAGI. The CDR3 nucleotides read TGTGCCAGCAGTTCGGCAGGCAACTATGGCTACACCTTC. It encodes CASSSAGNYGYTF.

V gene TRBV5-5 combines with J gene TRBJ2-5; tentatively, D is TRBD2 (6 bases). There are 16 residues in the CDR3. Trimming cost V 2 bases and J 0 bases, with 14 bases left between them. Looked up from germline, CDR1 is SGHKS and CDR2 is YYEKEE (reference sequence). CDR3 in DNA: TGTGCCAGCAGCTTTCTATTCGGGGGAAACCAAGAGACCCAGTACTTC. It specifies CASSFLFGGNQETQYF.

CDR3 loop: CASSLLGDSSGANVLTF. In nucleotides, the CDR3 is TGTGCCAGCAGCTTGTTAGGGGACAGCTCTGGGGCCAACGTCCTGACTTTC. This rearrangement joins TRBV5-5 to TRBJ2-6; 7 bases match TRBD1. CDR1 is SGHKS, CDR2 YYEKEE, per germline (reference sequence). The CDR3 is 17 amino acids. Unmatched junction bases numbered 4, after V lost 1 base and J lost 0 bases.

This sequence joins TRBV5-4 and TRBJ2-3, with 8 bases aligning to TRBD2. Trimming cost V 3 bases and J 4 bases; bases outside gene matches: 7. This CDR3 has 15 residues. Germline V gives CDR1 SGHNT, CDR2 YYREEE (reference sequence). The CDR3 nucleotides are TGTGCCAGCAGCTGGGGCGGGGGGTTTGCAGATACGCAGTATTTT. Its protein product is CASSWGGGFADTQYF.

The chain couples TRBV6-4 to TRBJ2-3; the D gene is possibly TRBD2 (6 bases). Trimming shortened V by 8 bases and J by 1 base, and 10 bases separated the two germline ends. The CDR3 sequence is 13 residues long. The germline V gene has CDR1 MRHNA and CDR2 SNTAGT. In DNA form, the CDR3 reads TGTGCCAGCCGGGACTCAGGCACAGATACGCAGTATTTT. This encodes CASRDSGTDTQYF.

V usage is TRBV6-5 and J usage is TRBJ2-5; D not resolved. V lost 2 bases to trimming and J lost 5 bases, with 15 bases between them. Germline V lookup: CDR1 MNHEY, CDR2 SVGAGI. This CDR3 comprises 15 residues. DNA of the CDR3: TGTGCCAGCAGTTACCGGGTCAACCAAGAGGAGACCCAGTACTTC. Translating gives CASSYRVNQEETQYF.

The V call is TRBV7-2, the J call TRBJ2-7, with 14 bases lining up with TRBD2. J was trimmed by 4 bases and V by 6 bases; bases with no gene match: 5. Germline V lookup: CDR1 SGHTA, CDR2 FQGNSA. The CDR3 covers 15 residues. The CDR3 loop is CASRPGLAGGYEQYF. Here the CDR3 DNA reads TGTGCCAGCAGGCCAGGACTAGCGGGGGGATACGAGCAGTACTTC.

This rearrangement joins TRBV19 to TRBJ1-3, with 8 bases matching TRBD1. The CDR3 extends over 15 amino acids. V was clipped by 5 bases and J by 8 bases; unmatched bases: 11. The germline gives CDR1 LNHDA, CDR2 SQIVND (reference sequence). CDR3 bases: TGTGCCAGTAGTTCCCGGACAGGGACTGTTGACACCATATATTTT. It codes for CASSSRTGTVDTIYF.

This chain uses TRBV15 with TRBJ2-7; D is undetermined. The V end lost 1 base, the J end lost 4 bases, and 8 bases lay between the germline ends. Germline V CDR1 and CDR2: LNHNV, YYDKDF (reference sequence). This CDR3 has 13 residues. The CDR3 DNA is TGTGCCACCAGCAGAGGGCAGACTTACGAGCAGTACTTC. As protein: CATSRGQTYEQYF.

At least ten counts were recorded for this clone. The V gene is TRBV12-5, the J gene TRBJ2-7; D not certain. Germline assignment: CDR1 LGHNT and CDR2 FRNRAP. This CDR3 comprises 15 residues. V lost 2 bases and J 2 bases, leaving 13 bases between the germline ends. CDR3 sequence: CASGLTERYPYEQYF. The CDR3 DNA follows: TGTGCTAGTGGTTTGACAGAGCGCTATCCCTACGAGCAGTACTTC. The whole variable domain, filled in from reference TRBV12-5 and TRBJ2-7, reads DARVTQTPRHKVTEMGQEVTMRCQPILGHNTVFWYRQTMMQGLELLAYFRNRAPLDDSGMPKDRFSAEMPDATLATLKIQPSEPRDSAVYFCASGLTERYPYEQYFGPGTRLTVT.

The chain recombines TRBV2 with TRBJ1-2, with D uncertain. Germline assignment: CDR1 SNHLY and CDR2 FYNNEI. V lost 6 bases to trimming and J lost 2 bases, with 7 bases between them. The length of the CDR3 is 12 residues. Written as DNA, the CDR3 is TGTGCCAGCAGCCCCCTAAACTATGGCTACACCTTC. Residues: CASSPLNYGYTF.

J is TRBJ2-1 and V is TRBV4-2; 7 bases are a match to TRBD2. The CDR3 runs to 15 residues. Germline V lookup: CDR1 LGHNA, CDR2 YNFKEQ. J lost 12 bases, V lost 1 base, and 12 bases had no gene match. Here the CDR3 DNA reads TGTGCCAGCAGCCAAGGGACTAGAGAATGGTTTGGGCAGTTCTTC. This gives the protein CASSQGTREWFGQFF.

The V and J genes are TRBV9 and TRBJ2-5; TRBD2 matches at 8 bases. The CDR3 sequence is 17 residues long. V was pared by 0 bases and J by 2 bases, with 9 bases of the junction left unmatched. Germline V CDR1 and CDR2: SGDLS, YYNGEE. The CDR3 region is CASSVANAGGLQETQYF. The CDR3 DNA sequence: TGTGCCAGCAGCGTAGCTAACGCGGGGGGCCTTCAAGAGACCCAGTACTTC.

This clone was recorded only once. V and J are TRBV5-6 and TRBJ2-2; D uncertain. CDR1 and CDR2 (germline): SGHDT, YYEEEE. With 5 bases removed from V and 4 bases from J, the gap between germline ends came to 12 bases. CDR3 size: 14 residues. CDR3: CASRRRQPTGELFF. CDR3 nucleotide sequence: TGTGCCAGCAGGCGGCGGCAGCCCACCGGGGAGCTGTTTTTT.

The chain couples TRBV2 to TRBJ2-3; 9 nucleotides match TRBD2. V gave up 4 bases and J gave up 3 bases; unmatched junction bases: 5. The CDR3 consists of 15 residues. CDR1 SNHLY and CDR2 FYNNEI come from the germline V gene. DNA of the CDR3: TGTGCCAGCAGTGTACTAGCGGGTGGGACAGATACGCAGTATTTT. The encoded protein is CASSVLAGGTDTQYF.

This clone was picked up one time. The V call is TRBV5-1, the J call TRBJ1-4; D is uncertain. The CDR3 spans 13 residues. In germline, CDR1 is SGHRS, CDR2 YFSETQ. Deletions cut 6 bases from V and 5 bases from J, with 11 bases between. CDR3 coding DNA: TGCGCCAGCAAGATGGATCTGAATGAAAAACTGTTTTTT. Amino acid sequence: CASKMDLNEKLFF.